The rows below give T cell receptor beta chains drawn from one sample of a study of shared clonotypes between healthy human individuals. Profiled with immunoSEQ multiplex PCR; TCRdb holds only in-frame clones, not every one. This sample has 600,000 to 750,000 clones; roughly two thirds occur once, and the top ten carry around 1.7%. What was sequenced was memory CD4+ T cells sorted from blood. These TCRs come from a woman aged 25-40 years in good health. Each CDR3 is given with its conserved first and last residue. The order of the fields is clone size, CDR3 length, D gene, V gene, J gene, CDR3 protein, CDR3 DNA. A D gene is named only where the DNA matches it firmly. Some rows mark clone size as missing; the rest say once, few, many or name a class of expanded clone.

>.|15|.|TRBV14|TRBJ1-2
CASSQGPGSDYGYTF
TGTGCCAGCAGCCAGGGTCCCGGGTCTGACTATGGCTACACCTTC
>once|13|.|TRBV11-3|TRBJ2-1
CASSLEHRGEQFF
TGTGCCAGCAGCTTAGAGCATCGCGGGGAGCAGTTCTTC
>once|16|TRBD2|TRBV4-2|TRBJ2-7
CASSPSTGTSSYEQYF
TGTGCCAGCAGCCCTTCAACCGGGACTAGCTCTTACGAGCAGTACTTC
>.|11|TRBD1|TRBV20-1|TRBJ1-4
CSARGTGGLFF
TGCAGTGCTAGAGGGACAGGCGGACTGTTTTTT
>.|16|TRBD1|TRBV5-1|TRBJ1-4
CASSAGQGVANEKLFF
TGCGCCAGCAGCGCAGGACAGGGGGTAGCTAATGAAAAACTGTTTTTT
>.|12|.|TRBV11-1|TRBJ2-2
CASSPLLGELFF
TGTGCCAGCAGCCCCCTGCTCGGGGAGCTGTTTTTT
>.|15|.|TRBV7-9|TRBJ2-1
CASSLRGSPYNEQFF
TGTGCCAGCAGCTTACGGGGTAGCCCCTACAATGAGCAGTTCTTC
>few|11|.|TRBV7-3|TRBJ2-2
CATSRGGELFF
TGTGCCACCTCACGTGGCGGGGAGCTGTTTTTT
>.|16|.|TRBV30|TRBJ2-3
CAWIPSTSQAGHTQYF
TGTGCCTGGATCCCTTCCACTAGCCAGGCCGGTCATACGCAGTATTTT
>.|14|TRBD2|TRBV28|TRBJ2-3
CASGLAGDLDTQYF
TGTGCCAGTGGACTAGCGGGAGACTTAGATACGCAGTATTTT
>.|11|.|TRBV28|TRBJ1-1
CASSLWGEAFF
TGTGCCAGCAGTTTATGGGGTGAAGCTTTCTTT
>.|16|.|TRBV5-5|TRBJ1-5
CASSPVAGVGNQPQHF
TGTGCCAGCAGCCCTGTTGCCGGGGTGGGGAATCAGCCCCAGCATTTT
>many|13|.|TRBV7-2|TRBJ1-4
CASSVGRSEKLFF
TGTGCCAGCAGCGTTGGAAGAAGCGAAAAACTGTTTTTT
>.|15|TRBD1|TRBV5-1|TRBJ2-7
CASSLAPTGGYEQYF
TGCGCCAGCAGCTTGGCCCCGACAGGGGGCTACGAGCAGTACTTC
>few|14|.|TRBV5-1|TRBJ2-3
CASSPGTLTDTQYF
TGCGCCAGCAGCCCCGGGACTTTAACAGATACGCAGTATTTT
>.|17|TRBD2|TRBV7-9|TRBJ2-5
CASSLGAGGSLTETQYF
TGTGCCAGCAGCTTAGGGGCGGGAGGATCCCTGACCGAGACCCAGTACTTC
>.|17|TRBD1|TRBV5-1|TRBJ2-5
CASSIATGGNNQETQYF
TGCGCCAGCAGCATTGCCACAGGGGGTAACAACCAAGAGACCCAGTACTTC
>.|13|.|TRBV5-5|TRBJ2-7
CASSFWGKDEQYF
TGTGCCAGCAGCTTCTGGGGCAAGGACGAGCAGTACTTC